This TCR beta chain originates from a study of blood T cell repertoires in COVID-19. Some clones are missing from TCRdb's copy, which holds only in-frame ones; the method was immunoSEQ multiplex PCR. The data show approximately 250,000 clones, 84% seen once. The table lists this clone with a few counts. V gave up 6 bases and J gave up 4 bases; unmatched junction bases: 2. The CDR3 is 13 residues long. The specimen sequenced was peripheral blood. This sequence was found in a woman aged 40-49 years who had recovered from COVID-19. The chain employs TRBV12-3 or TRBV12-4 and TRBJ2-7, with 11 bases identical to TRBD1. The CDR3 DNA sequence: TGTGCCAGCAGGGACAGGGGGCATTACGAGCAGTACTTC. Protein sequence: CASRDRGHYEQYF.